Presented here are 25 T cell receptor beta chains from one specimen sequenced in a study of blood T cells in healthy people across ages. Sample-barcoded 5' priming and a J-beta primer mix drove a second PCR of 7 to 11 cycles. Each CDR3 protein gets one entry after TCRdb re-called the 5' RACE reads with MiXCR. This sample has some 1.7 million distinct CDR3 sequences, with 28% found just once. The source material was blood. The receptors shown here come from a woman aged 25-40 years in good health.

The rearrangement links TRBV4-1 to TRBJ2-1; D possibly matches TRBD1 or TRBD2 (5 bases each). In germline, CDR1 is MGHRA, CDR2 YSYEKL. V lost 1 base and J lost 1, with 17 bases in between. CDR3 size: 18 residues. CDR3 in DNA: TGCGCCAGCAGCCAAGTTTTTCTAGGTGAGGGGTCCTACAATGAGCAGTTCTTC. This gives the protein CASSQVFLGEGSYNEQFF.

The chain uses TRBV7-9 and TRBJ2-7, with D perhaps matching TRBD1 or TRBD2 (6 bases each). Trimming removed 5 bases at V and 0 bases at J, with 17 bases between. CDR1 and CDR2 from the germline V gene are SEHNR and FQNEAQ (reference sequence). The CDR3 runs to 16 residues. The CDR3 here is CASSPGAALYSYEQYF. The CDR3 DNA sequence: TGTGCCAGCAGCCCGGGGGCCGCGCTATACTCCTACGAGCAGTACTTC.

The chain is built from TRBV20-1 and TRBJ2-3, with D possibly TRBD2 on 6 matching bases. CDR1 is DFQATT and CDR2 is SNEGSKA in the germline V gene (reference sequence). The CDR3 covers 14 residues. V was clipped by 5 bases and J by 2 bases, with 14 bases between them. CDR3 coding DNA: TGCAGTGCTTCGCTCGGGACTCTCACAGATACGCAGTATTTT. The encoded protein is CSASLGTLTDTQYF.

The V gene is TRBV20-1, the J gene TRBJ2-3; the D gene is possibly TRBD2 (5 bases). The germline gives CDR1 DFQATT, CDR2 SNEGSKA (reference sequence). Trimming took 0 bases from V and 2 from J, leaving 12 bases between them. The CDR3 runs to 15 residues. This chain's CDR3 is CSARDPGLTTDTQYF. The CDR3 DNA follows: TGCAGTGCTAGAGATCCCGGACTGACCACAGATACGCAGTATTTT.

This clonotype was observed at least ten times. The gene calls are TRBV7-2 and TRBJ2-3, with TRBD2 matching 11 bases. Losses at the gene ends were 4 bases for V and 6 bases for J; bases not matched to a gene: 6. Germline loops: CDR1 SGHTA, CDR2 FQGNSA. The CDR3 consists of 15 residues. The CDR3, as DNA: TGTGCCAGCAGCTCCCTTAGCGGGGGGGCCGATACGCAGTATTTT. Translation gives CASSSLSGGADTQYF.

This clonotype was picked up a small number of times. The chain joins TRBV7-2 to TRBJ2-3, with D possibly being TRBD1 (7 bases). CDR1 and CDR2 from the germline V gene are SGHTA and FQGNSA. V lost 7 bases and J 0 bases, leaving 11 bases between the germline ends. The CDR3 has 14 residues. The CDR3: CASTGGQSTDTQYF. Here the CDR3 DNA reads TGTGCCAGCACAGGGGGGCAAAGCACAGATACGCAGTATTTT. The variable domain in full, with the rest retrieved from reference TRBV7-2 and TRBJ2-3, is GAGVSQSPSNKVTEKGKDVELRCDPISGHTALYWYRQSLGQGLEFLIYFQGNSAPDKSGLPSDRFSAERTGGSVSTLTIQRTQQEDSAVYLCASTGGQSTDTQYFGPGTRLTVL.

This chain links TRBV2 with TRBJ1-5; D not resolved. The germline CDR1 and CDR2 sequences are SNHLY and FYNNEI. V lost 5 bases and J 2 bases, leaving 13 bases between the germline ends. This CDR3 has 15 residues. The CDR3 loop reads CASSRRALGNQPQHF. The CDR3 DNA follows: TGTGCCAGCAGTCGGAGGGCGCTGGGCAATCAGCCCCAGCATTTT.

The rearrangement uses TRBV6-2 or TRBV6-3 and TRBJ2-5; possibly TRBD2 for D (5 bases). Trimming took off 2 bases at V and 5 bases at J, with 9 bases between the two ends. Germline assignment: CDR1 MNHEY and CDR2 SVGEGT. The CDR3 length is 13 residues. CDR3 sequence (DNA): TGTGCCAGCAGTTACGGGTCGGGGGAGACCCAGTACTTC. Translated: CASSYGSGETQYF.

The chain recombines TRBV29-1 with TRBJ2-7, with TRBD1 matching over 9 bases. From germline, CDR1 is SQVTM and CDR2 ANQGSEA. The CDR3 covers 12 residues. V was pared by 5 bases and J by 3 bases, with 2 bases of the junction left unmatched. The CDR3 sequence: CSVKDRGYEQYF. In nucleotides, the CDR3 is TGCAGCGTTAAGGACAGGGGCTACGAGCAGTACTTC.

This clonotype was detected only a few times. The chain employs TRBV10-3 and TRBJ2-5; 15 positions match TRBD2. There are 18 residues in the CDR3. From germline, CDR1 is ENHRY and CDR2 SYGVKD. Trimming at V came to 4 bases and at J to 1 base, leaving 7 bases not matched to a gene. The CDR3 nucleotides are TGTGCCATCAGTGGGACTAGCGGGGGGGCCAGGTCCCAAGAGACCCAGTACTTC. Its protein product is CAISGTSGGARSQETQYF.

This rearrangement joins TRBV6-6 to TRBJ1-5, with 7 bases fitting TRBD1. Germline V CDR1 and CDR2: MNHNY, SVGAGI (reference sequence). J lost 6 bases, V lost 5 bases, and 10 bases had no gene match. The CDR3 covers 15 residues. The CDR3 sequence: CASSRGQQDGQPQHF. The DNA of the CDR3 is TGTGCCAGCAGTAGGGGACAGCAGGACGGTCAGCCCCAGCATTTT.

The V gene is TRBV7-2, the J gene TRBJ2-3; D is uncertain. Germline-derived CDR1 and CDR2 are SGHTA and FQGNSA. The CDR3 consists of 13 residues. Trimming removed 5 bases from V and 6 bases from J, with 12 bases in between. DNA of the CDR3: TGTGCCAGCAGCCCAGCCCCTTTGGATACGCAGTATTTT. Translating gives CASSPAPLDTQYF.

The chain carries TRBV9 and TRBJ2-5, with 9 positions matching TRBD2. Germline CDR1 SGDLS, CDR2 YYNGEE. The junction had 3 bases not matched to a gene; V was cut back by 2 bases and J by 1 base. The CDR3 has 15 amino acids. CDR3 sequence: CASSVIAGAQETQYF. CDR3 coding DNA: TGTGCCAGCAGCGTTATAGCGGGAGCCCAAGAGACCCAGTACTTC.

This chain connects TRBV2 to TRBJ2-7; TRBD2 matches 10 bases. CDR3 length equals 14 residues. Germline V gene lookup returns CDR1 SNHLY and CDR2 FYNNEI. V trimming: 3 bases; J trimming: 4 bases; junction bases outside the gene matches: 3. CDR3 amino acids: CASSDDSGGYEQYF. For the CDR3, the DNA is TGTGCCAGCAGTGATGATAGCGGGGGGTACGAGCAGTACTTC.

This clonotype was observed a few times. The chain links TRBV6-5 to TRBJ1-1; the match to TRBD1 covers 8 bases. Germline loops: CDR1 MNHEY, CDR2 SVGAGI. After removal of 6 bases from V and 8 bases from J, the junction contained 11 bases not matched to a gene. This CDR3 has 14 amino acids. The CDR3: CASRSQGQGSEAFF. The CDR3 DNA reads TGTGCCAGCAGGTCCCAAGGACAGGGATCAGAAGCTTTCTTT.

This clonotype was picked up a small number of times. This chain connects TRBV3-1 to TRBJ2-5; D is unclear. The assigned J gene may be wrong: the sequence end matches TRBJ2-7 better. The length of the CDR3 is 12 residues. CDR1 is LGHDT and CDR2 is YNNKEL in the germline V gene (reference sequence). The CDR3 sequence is CASSQRNGEQYF. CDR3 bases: TGTGCCAGCAGCCAAAGGAACGGCGAGCAGTACTTC.

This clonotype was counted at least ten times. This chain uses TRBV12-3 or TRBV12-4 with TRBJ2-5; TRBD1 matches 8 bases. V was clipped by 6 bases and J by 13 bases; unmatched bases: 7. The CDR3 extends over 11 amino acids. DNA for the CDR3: TGTGCCAGCAGCTTCCGGGACAGGTTGTACTTC. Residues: CASSFRDRLYF.

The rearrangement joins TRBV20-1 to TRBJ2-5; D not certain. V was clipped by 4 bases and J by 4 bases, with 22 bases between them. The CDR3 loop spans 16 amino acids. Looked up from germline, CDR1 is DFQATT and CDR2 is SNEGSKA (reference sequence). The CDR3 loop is CSAKDLGSSIRETQYF. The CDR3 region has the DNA TGCAGTGCTAAAGACTTGGGCAGTTCTATCCGAGAGACCCAGTACTTC.

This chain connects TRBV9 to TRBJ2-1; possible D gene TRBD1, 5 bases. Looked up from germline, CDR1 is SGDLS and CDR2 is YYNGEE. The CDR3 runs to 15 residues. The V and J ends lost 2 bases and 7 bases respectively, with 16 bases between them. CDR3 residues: CASSVSPLGQNEQFF. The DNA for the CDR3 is TGTGCCAGCAGCGTTTCTCCCCTCGGACAAAATGAGCAGTTCTTC. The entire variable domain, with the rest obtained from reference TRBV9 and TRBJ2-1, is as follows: DSGVTQTPKHLITATGQRVTLRCSPRSGDLSVYWYQQSLDQGLQFLIQYYNGEERAKGNILERFSAQQFPDLHSELNLSSLELGDSALYFCASSVSPLGQNEQFFGPGTRLTVL.

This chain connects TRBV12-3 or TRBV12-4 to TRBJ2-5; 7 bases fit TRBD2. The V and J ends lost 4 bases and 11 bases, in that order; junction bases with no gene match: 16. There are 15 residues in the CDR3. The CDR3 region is CASSSGGGPWNEQYF. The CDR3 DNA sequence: TGTGCCAGCAGTTCCGGGGGAGGGCCATGGAATGAGCAGTACTTC.

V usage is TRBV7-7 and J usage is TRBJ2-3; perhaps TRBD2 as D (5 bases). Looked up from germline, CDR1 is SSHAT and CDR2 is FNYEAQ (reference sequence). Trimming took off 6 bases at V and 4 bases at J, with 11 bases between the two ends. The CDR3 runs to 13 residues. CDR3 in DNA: TGTGCCAGCAGTTCCGGGATCGCAGATACGCAGTATTTT. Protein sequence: CASSSGIADTQYF.

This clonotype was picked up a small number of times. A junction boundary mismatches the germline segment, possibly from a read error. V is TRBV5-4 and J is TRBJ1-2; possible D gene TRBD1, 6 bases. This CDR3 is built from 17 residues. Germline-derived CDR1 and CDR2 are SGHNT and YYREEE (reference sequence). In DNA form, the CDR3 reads TGTCCCAGCAGCCAAGGGACACCTTCTATTGCTAACTATGGCTACACCTTC. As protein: CPSSQGTPSIANYGYTF.

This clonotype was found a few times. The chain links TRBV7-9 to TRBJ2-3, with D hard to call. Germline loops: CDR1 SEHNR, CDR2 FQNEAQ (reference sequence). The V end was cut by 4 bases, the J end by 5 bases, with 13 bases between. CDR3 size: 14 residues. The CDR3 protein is CASSSHGPRDTQYF. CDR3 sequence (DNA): TGTGCCAGCAGCTCGCACGGGCCCCGAGATACGCAGTATTTT.

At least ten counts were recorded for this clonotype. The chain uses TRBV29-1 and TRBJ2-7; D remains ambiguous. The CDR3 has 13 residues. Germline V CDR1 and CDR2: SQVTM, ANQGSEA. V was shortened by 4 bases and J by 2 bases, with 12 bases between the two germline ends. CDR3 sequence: CSVVAGVPYEQYF. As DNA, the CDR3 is TGCAGCGTTGTGGCAGGCGTACCCTACGAGCAGTACTTC.

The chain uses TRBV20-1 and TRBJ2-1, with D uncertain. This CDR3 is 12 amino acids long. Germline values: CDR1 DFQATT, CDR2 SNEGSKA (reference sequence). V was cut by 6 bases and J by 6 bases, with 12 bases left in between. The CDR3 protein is CSAPRQTNEQFF. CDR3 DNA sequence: TGCAGTGCCCCCAGGCAGACCAATGAGCAGTTCTTC.